This T cell receptor (beta chain) emerged from a study of cytomegalovirus exposure and HLA in healthy donors (dated by TCRdb to between 2016 and 2019). About the study as a whole: An earlier analysis of several hundred of the donors reported approximately 280 Gb of sequence data and approximately 120 million unique TCR beta sequences obtained from about 170 million T cells. An early release that covered several hundred HLA-typed donors contained around 300 gigabases of sequencing data and 75 million to 100 million unique TCR sequences. Of the roughly 410 genotyped donors, roughly 76% were placed in the genetic ancestry cluster associated with self-reported Caucasian donors. The study aimed to test whether cataloging public T cell receptors could reveal signatures of past pathogen exposure. The study profiled the T cell repertoires of hundreds of subjects by immunosequencing and related them to cytomegalovirus serostatus. Besides the first cohort of under 700 subjects, a separate validation cohort made up of 120 different subjects was used. High-throughput TCR immunosequencing, statistical association of individual TCRs with disease status, and machine learning were combined to predict cytomegalovirus infection status. To study patterns of TCR occurrence, a later analysis re-analyzed previously published TCR beta repertoires from under 750 donors and added high-resolution HLA genotyping. Rather than drawing on any new phenotypic data, the later analysis identified candidate immune exposures from TCR beta sequences and the way those sequences occurred across donors. To decide whether each TCR beta V gene segment behaved as functional or pseudogenic, an earlier analysis of some 600 of the donors relied on high-throughput TCR beta sequencing. Alongside the repertoire data, information on donor age, sex, ethnicity and CMV serostatus was compiled. A later genetic analysis took genome-wide SNP genotypes for about three fifths of the 666 donors and used that subset as a discovery cohort. All discovery cohort repertoires had been generated on a single sequencing platform. HLA typing covered class I and class II loci at four-digit resolution. Typing coverage differed by locus: A, B, C, DRB1 and DQB1 were typed in roughly 629-640 donors, DQA1 in 522, DPA1 in approximately 610, and DPB1 in just under 480. Roughly five DR-DQ haplotypes were handled as single units for association and clustering because linkage in the cohort was strong. Among 350 to 400 genotyped donors of the cohort, an average of around 240,000 unique TCR beta nucleotide sequences were sequenced per donor, around 18% of them non-productive. Study-level results and caveats: A later analysis found that HLA-associated TCR beta chains were more clonally expanded and had lower generation probabilities than equally common non-associated chains. A further reported finding was that TCR beta sequences accurately predicted the HLA-A and HLA-B alleles for most subjects in the first cohort. Several of the top co-occurrence clusters appeared to be linked to parvovirus B19, influenza, CMV and Epstein-Barr virus, according to a later analysis. In a later genetic analysis, fewer N-insertions in productive TCRs were reported among donors in an Asian-associated ancestry cluster than the 666-donor mean. Most CMV-associated TCR beta chains appeared to be HLA-restricted in a later analysis, and the HLA associations seemed to be driven largely by CMV exposure. HLA typing was unavailable for some donors at each locus, so association tests used only the typed subset. About 15 rarely observed V segments, including chromosome 9 orphons, were excluded from the earlier analysis of a few hundred of the donors because counts were too low. Presence/absence analyses assumed roughly uniform sequencing depth across donors, an assumption that may not hold. For the cohort, immune exposure information was limited to CMV serostatus. Specific HLA alleles were associated with around 18,000 TCR beta sequences at a false discovery rate of 0.05 in a later analysis. Broadly in line with IMGT annotations, most TCR beta V segments showed up in productive rearrangements about 90% or about 30% of the time in an earlier analysis of several hundred of the donors. A later genetic analysis associated a missense DCLRE1C variant with V-gene and J-gene trimming of TCR beta chains, and an independent cohort replicated the association. Cytomegalovirus status was reported to be diagnosed by the classifier with high specificity and sensitivity in both the original and validation cohorts. In this cohort, only TCR beta chains were sequenced, and detectable features were limited by the absence of alpha or paired-chain data. Across donors, most TCR sequences were observed very rarely, whereas some public TCRs were present in many individuals. According to the authors, the approach could potentially be generalized to other disease states and immunological phenotypes. Strong co-occurrence of HLA alleles, especially DR and DQ, made assigning TCR associations to individual alleles difficult. The 87-base-pair reads could not distinguish some IMGT-functional V segments, including TRBV6-2 and TRBV6-3, so those segments were excluded. According to a later analysis, TCR association rates differed among HLA loci, with DRB1 alleles showing the most associated TCRs and HLA-C alleles showing the fewest. A group of highly shared sequence variants was considered likely to be a technical artifact of the sequencing pipeline. A few of the identified cytomegalovirus-associated TCR beta chains were confirmed in vitro to be specific for cytomegalovirus antigens. Correlated functional status among segregating V segments might reflect linkage disequilibrium, but an unknown experimental factor could not be ruled out. A total of 150 to 200 TCR beta chains were listed by the study as associated with cytomegalovirus.

In total, about 650 healthy bone marrow donors made up the cohort. All cohort members were sampled while nominally healthy, although unrecorded immune exposures were likely present. The donor tested CMV seronegative and was one of the 352 seronegative cohort members. A peripheral blood sample was provided by each donor, and peripheral blood mononuclear cells were used for TCR beta sequencing. Genomic DNA was extracted from the blood cell samples with the Qiagen DNeasy Blood Extraction Kit. On this clone: The target of this receptor is not known. Within one base of it there is no much larger clone, and no base qualities were kept.

The CDR3 starts with the cysteine, ends with the phenylalanine, and has 13 residues. The DNA shown is the 39-base CDR3, in frame from base 1. The library was built by means of the immunoSEQ multiplex PCR assay. The multiplex PCR relied on a mix of 60 forward primers for TCR Vbeta segments and 13 reverse primers for TCR Jbeta segments. The CDR3 region of rearranged TCR beta genes was amplified from genomic DNA with a multiplex PCR assay. The Illumina HiSeq System was used to sequence the amplified TCR beta libraries as 87-base-pair reads. As for how the authors treated the data: In a later analysis, 80 million or so unique TCR beta chains were counted across the approximately 640 repertoires, and roughly 11 million of these chains were shared by at least two donors. Raw reads were error-corrected and collapsed into unique sequences by a nearest-neighbor algorithm in which closely related sequences were merged to remove PCR and sequencing errors. To assign V, D and J gene segments, CDR3 sequences were aligned to IMGT reference sequences. For a sequence to be retained, at least a six-nucleotide match to both a V gene segment and a J gene segment was required. Rearrangements were called productive when the CDR3 lacked stop codons and stayed in frame with V and J; all others were non-productive. Following IMGT convention, CDR3 was defined as the stretch from the second conserved V-encoded cysteine up to the conserved J-encoded phenylalanine. In an earlier analysis of more than 550 of the donors, sequences lacking an unambiguous match to a single V gene segment were excluded. An earlier analysis of 587 of the donors classified V segments as functional when productive rearrangements were above 56.7% and as segregating when the standard deviation between donors was above 5%. A statistical classification framework was built to diagnose cytomegalovirus status from the catalog of TCR beta chain sequences. In a later analysis, V and J genes were assigned by comparing TCR nucleotide sequences against IMGT/GENE-DB human TR gene sequences. The TCRdist pipeline was used in a later analysis to assign CDR3 sequences and most-parsimonious VDJ recombination scenarios. In a later analysis, each TCR beta chain was defined by its CDR3 amino acid sequence together with its V-gene family, and reads lacking a unique V-gene family were excluded. In a later analysis, 550 to 650 highly shared, low-generation-probability nucleotide sequences were removed to address suspected cross-contamination and a sequencing artifact. A later analysis calculated a clonal expansion index for each public chain from normalized within-repertoire ranks of inferred template counts. In a later analysis, generation probabilities were computed with a VDJ recombination model fitted to out-of-frame rearrangements, and the resulting probabilities were checked against IGoR. A later analysis scored TCR-TCR, TCR-HLA and TCR-CMV co-occurrence with hypergeometric tests, applying a repertoire-size bias correction to TCR pairs. A later analysis estimated false discovery rates by permuting HLA or CMV assignments 20 times. In a later analysis, co-occurring TCRs were grouped using DBSCAN, and TCRdist sequence similarity was added for clustering within HLA-allele-positive subsets. Co-occurrence clustering excluded repertoires with fewer than 30,000 or more than 120,000 public chains, plus five with anomalous nucleotide sharing. TCRdb holds this immuneACCESS table with in-frame rearrangements only. Some clones are missing; in checked studies, unresolved V genes explain under half, and the rest has no known cause. V and J calls and clone size are given by that table; D and trimming were obtained from the DNA. Across this sample there are more than 100,000 clones, with about four fifths seen only once. The ten top clones hold roughly 0.99% of the sample.

The rearrangement joined TRBV21-1 to TRBJ1-1; the table's D gene call, TRBD1, was not cross checked with the DNA. TRBV21-1 is annotated as a pseudogene. Sequences were obtained from PBMCs. This clonotype originated in a male donor in good health and CMV-seronegative. CDR3 protein: CASSSQQGTEAFF. The DNA sequence is given as TGTGCCAGCAGCAGTCAACAGGGCACTGAAGCTTTCTTT.